This is a list of T cell receptor beta chains from one sample in a study of T cell changes during pregnancy in multiple sclerosis. Using immunoSEQ multiplex PCR, the repertoire was profiled, and TCRdb retains in-frame clones only, with some absent. The sample records some 70,000 clones, about 88% being singletons. Sequenced material: peripheral blood, taken before pregnancy. Source of these receptors: a female donor with multiple sclerosis, enrolled in a pregnancy study. The CDR3 runs from the conserved cysteine through the conserved F or W. D genes are given only for firm matches. The size field is filled for only some rows; it gives once, few, many or a size class.

NA TRBJ1-3 TRBV30 NA TGTGCCTGGATCACCTACTCTGGAAACACCATATATTTT CAWITYSGNTIYF
few TRBJ2-4 TRBV7-2 NA TGTGCCAGCAGCTTAGGAGTGTCGGTACTAGCCAAAAACATTCAGTACTTC CASSLGVSVLAKNIQYF
once TRBJ1-5 TRBV4-1 TRBD1 TGCGCCAGCAGCCAAGATCAGGGGGGCAATCAGCCCCAGCATTTT CASSQDQGGNQPQHF
NA TRBJ1-2 TRBV13 NA TGTGCCAGCAGCACGCCCCAGGGACTCTATGGCTACACCTTC CASSTPQGLYGYTF
few TRBJ1-3 TRBV7-9 NA TGTGCCAGCAGCTTAGCGACTGTGAACACCATATATTTT CASSLATVNTIYF
NA TRBJ2-2 TRBV4-2 TRBD2 TGTGCCAGCAGCCAGGGACTAGCCTGGGTAGGCGGGGAGCTGTTTTTT CASSQGLAWVGGELFF
NA TRBJ1-2 TRBV7-6 TRBD1 TGTGCCAGCAGCTTAGAGTCCGGCAGGGGGCAATTTGGCTACACCTTC CASSLESGRGQFGYTF
NA TRBJ2-5 TRBV7-6 NA TGTGCCAGCAGCCAGCTACAGTACCAAGAGACCCAGTACTTC CASSQLQYQETQYF
NA TRBJ2-2 TRBV9 TRBD1 TGTGCCAGCAGCGGGGGACAGGGGGCCACCGGGGAGCTGTTTTTT CASSGGQGATGELFF
NA TRBJ2-7 TRBV13 NA TGTGCCAGCAGCCACCTCATGGGGGGGCGAGGGGAGCAGTACTTC CASSHLMGGRGEQYF
NA TRBJ2-7 TRBV5-6 TRBD2 TGTGCCAGCAGCTTCGGACTAGTCTGGTACGAGCAGTACTTC CASSFGLVWYEQYF
NA TRBJ1-5 TRBV2 NA TGTGCCAGCAGTGAACCAGGGGAAGCTAATCAGCCCCAGCATTTT CASSEPGEANQPQHF
NA TRBJ2-7 TRBV10-1 TRBD1 TGCGCCAGCAGTGAGTTTTCGGCAGGGGGCTGGCACGAGCAGTACTTC CASSEFSAGGWHEQYF
NA TRBJ1-1 TRBV4-1 NA TGCGCCAGCAGCCAAGATTGGGGCGGTGAAGCTTTCTTT CASSQDWGGEAFF
NA TRBJ1-4 TRBV6-5 TRBD1 TGTGCCAGCAGTTATCTGAGGACAGGCTGGCTGTTTTTT CASSYLRTGWLFF
NA TRBJ1-2 TRBV6-1 NA TGTGCCTCCGAGGTTAACTATGGCTACACCTTC CASEVNYGYTF
NA TRBJ2-3 TRBV5-6 TRBD1 TGTGCCAGCAGCTTGAGGGGGGGACAGGGGTCAGATACGCAGTATTTT CASSLRGGQGSDTQYF
NA TRBJ1-1 TRBV5-1 TRBD1 TGCGCCAGCAGTCCCGGGACAGGGGGCGATGGGACTGAAGCTTTCTTT CASSPGTGGDGTEAFF
NA TRBJ2-7 TRBV7-2 TRBD2 TGTGCCAGCAGCCGAAATAGCGGGGGGTCCACGCAGCAGTACTTC CASSRNSGGSTQQYF
NA TRBJ2-7 TRBV4-1 NA TGCGCCAGCAGCCAAGGCGGACTTGCCAACGAGCAGTACTTC CASSQGGLANEQYF
NA TRBJ1-5 TRBV7-2 NA TGTGCCAGCAGCCAAGCGAATAGCAATCAGCCCCAGCATTTT CASSQANSNQPQHF
once TRBJ1-4 TRBV27 TRBD1 TGTGCCAGCAGCCGACAGGGGGCGAATGAACGTGAAAAACTGTTTTTT CASSRQGANEREKLFF
NA TRBJ2-1 TRBV6-4 TRBD2 TGTGCCAGCAGTGACTCTAGCGGGGGGGCCAATGAGCAGTTCTTC CASSDSSGGANEQFF
NA TRBJ1-2 TRBV9 NA TGTGCCAGCAGCGGACGAGGTGATCCGAGAAGCCATGGCTACACCTTC CASSGRGDPRSHGYTF
once TRBJ1-5 TRBV30 NA TGTGCCTGGAGTGTATCGGAGGATCAGCCCCAGCATTTT CAWSVSEDQPQHF